This TCR beta chain was captured by sequencing in a study of blood T cell repertoires in COVID-19. Across the whole study: Acute and convalescent COVID-19 specimens originated in the United States, Italy and Spain. T cells, B-cell-depleted T cells, or PBMCs provided the cDNA or gDNA that served as material.

In the authors' workflow: Amplifying reference gene primers gave estimates of nucleated cell counts. The repertoire was sequenced with immunoSEQ multiplex PCR; TCRdb's copy has only in-frame clones and lacks some. That table is the source of V, J and clone size, and D and trimming were worked out from the DNA. The sample holds approximately 300,000 clones, 80% to 90% seen once. The receptor was derived from a man under 40 with acute or convalescent COVID-19. The sequencing input was peripheral blood.

CDR3 sequence: CATRQSPNTEAFF. The CDR3 region has the DNA TGTGCCACCCGACAGTCACCCAACACTGAAGCTTTCTTT. The chain couples TRBV18 to TRBJ1-1; a weak D match, TRBD1 (5 bases). The CDR3 extends over 13 amino acids. V lost 10 bases and J 2 bases, leaving 14 bases between the germline ends. Germline V gene data show CDR1 as KGHSH and CDR2 as LQKENI.